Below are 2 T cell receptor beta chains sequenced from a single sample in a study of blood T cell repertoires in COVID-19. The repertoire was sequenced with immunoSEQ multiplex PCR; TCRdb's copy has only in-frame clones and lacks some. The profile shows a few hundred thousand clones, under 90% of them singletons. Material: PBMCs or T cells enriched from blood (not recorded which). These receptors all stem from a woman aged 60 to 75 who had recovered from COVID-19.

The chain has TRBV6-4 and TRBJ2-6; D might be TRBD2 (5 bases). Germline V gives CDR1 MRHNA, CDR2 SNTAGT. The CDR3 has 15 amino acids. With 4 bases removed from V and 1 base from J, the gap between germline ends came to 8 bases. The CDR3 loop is CASSASGSGANVLTF. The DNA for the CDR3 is TGTGCCAGCAGTGCGTCGGGGTCTGGGGCCAACGTCCTGACTTTC.

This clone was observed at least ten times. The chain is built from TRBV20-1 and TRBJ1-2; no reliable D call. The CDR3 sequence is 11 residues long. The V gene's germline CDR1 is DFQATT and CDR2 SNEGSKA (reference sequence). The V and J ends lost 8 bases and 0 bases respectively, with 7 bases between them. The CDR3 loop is CSLDTNYGYTF. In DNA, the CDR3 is TGCAGTCTTGACACTAACTATGGCTACACCTTC.